This TCR beta chain was captured by sequencing in a study of regulatory T cells in long-lasting Graves disease. Stated time point: newly diagnosed GD, antithyroid drugs for less than 3 months. TCR sequences were obtained from RNA taken from PBMCs. Combining iRepertoire HTBI primers with Arm-PCR of CDR3 regions, the authors built TCR beta libraries. TCRdb reprocessed the multiplex PCR reads with MiXCR, giving one entry per CDR3 protein. This table holds about 530,000 distinct CDR3 sequences, roughly 16% found once. The CDR3 is made up of 15 amino acids. Germline CDR1 MNHEY, CDR2 SVGEGT. V shed 6 bases and J 0 bases; nucleotides not matched to a gene: 0. This same sample was also part of a study on T cells in Graves' hyperthyroidism and ophthalmopathy. That paper adds: Researchers found most expanded thyroid clonotypes above 0.001 in blood as well. It was a median around seven months before onset that the model predicted ophthalmopathy.

The chain carries TRBV6-2 or TRBV6-3 and TRBJ2-2; 11 nucleotides match TRBD2. Sequencing used peripheral blood mononuclear cells (PBMCs), obtained at new diagnosis, from a patient treated with antithyroid drugs. The TCR sequence derives from a woman between 40 and 65 years old with Graves disease. The CDR3 region has the DNA TGTGCCAGCAGGACTAGCGGGACGAACACCGGGGAGCTGTTTTTT. Translated, it gives CASRTSGTNTGELFF.